Listed below are T cell receptor beta chains from one sample, sequenced in a study of control samples from healthy donors and cancer patients. Assay used: immunoSEQ multiplex PCR; TCRdb lists only in-frame clones, some missing. The profile covers 98,000 or so clones, with 70% to 85% appearing a single time and around 6.6% taken by the ten largest. The specimen was blood. Receptor source: a young man in good health. The CDR3 runs from the conserved cysteine through the conserved F or W. D genes are given only for firm matches. The size field is filled for only some rows; it gives once, few, many or a size class.

TRBV6-2/TRBV6-3,-,-,TRBJ2-5,CASSTGLIQETQYF,TGTGCCAGCAGCACCGGACTGATCCAAGAGACCCAGTACTTC
TRBV2,-,TRBD2,TRBJ2-3,CASSTSGAATDTQYF,TGTGCCAGCAGTACTAGCGGGGCTGCCACAGATACGCAGTATTTT
TRBV6-4,-,-,TRBJ2-3,CASSVDPSTDTQYF,TGTGCCAGCAGTGTCGACCCTAGCACAGATACGCAGTATTTT
TRBV19,-,-,TRBJ1-4,CASRDPGGRSFSNEKLFF,TGTGCCAGTAGAGACCCGGGAGGCCGCTCCTTTTCTAATGAAAAACTGTTTTTT
TRBV3-1/TRBV3-2,-,TRBD1,TRBJ1-4,CASSQAWTGVVEKLFF,TGTGCCAGCAGCCAAGCCTGGACAGGAGTGGTTGAAAAACTGTTTTTT
TRBV19,-,-,TRBJ1-1,CASTLVGVSTEAFF,TGTGCCAGTACTCTTGTGGGGGTGAGCACTGAAGCTTTCTTT
TRBV2,-,TRBD1,TRBJ1-2,CASTGQGPYGYTF,TGTGCCAGCACGGGACAGGGGCCTTATGGCTACACCTTC
TRBV5-1,-,-,TRBJ1-1,CASSPRMNTEAFF,TGCGCCAGCAGCCCCAGGATGAACACTGAAGCTTTCTTT
TRBV5-1,-,-,TRBJ2-3,CASRSSGGVADTQYF,TGCGCCAGCAGAAGCTCGGGGGGCGTTGCAGATACGCAGTATTTT
TRBV30,-,TRBD1,TRBJ2-2,CAWNRGTGELFF,TGTGCCTGGAACAGGGGCACCGGGGAGCTGTTTTTT
TRBV25-1,-,-,TRBJ2-2,CATSRGAHGELFF,TGTGCCACCTCCAGGGGGGCCCACGGGGAGCTGTTTTTT
TRBV6-5,few,-,TRBJ1-2,CASSQAYGYTF,TGTGCCAGCAGCCAAGCCTATGGCTACACCTTC
TRBV6-6,few,TRBD2,TRBJ2-5,CASSPSLAGAYQETQYF,TGTGCCAGCAGTCCCTCCCTAGCGGGTGCTTATCAAGAGACCCAGTACTTC
TRBV25-1,-,-,TRBJ2-2,CASSVTKGGDTGELFF,TGTGCCAGCAGTGTCACTAAGGGGGGAGACACCGGGGAGCTGTTTTTT
TRBV25-1,once,-,TRBJ1-5,CASSDLDQPQHF,TGTGCCAGCAGTGACCTCGATCAGCCCCAGCATTTT
TRBV7-2,-,TRBD1,TRBJ2-3,CASSETRDRGTDTQYF,TGTGCCAGCAGCGAAACCCGGGACAGGGGCACAGATACGCAGTATTTT
TRBV19,-,TRBD1,TRBJ1-6,CASSIDGQGGYSPLHF,TGTGCCAGTAGTATTGATGGACAGGGAGGTTATTCACCCCTCCACTTT
TRBV25-1,-,TRBD1,TRBJ1-1,CASSGTGGNTEAFF,TGTGCCAGCAGTGGGACAGGGGGGAACACTGAAGCTTTCTTT
TRBV11-3,-,-,TRBJ2-7,CASSPRSGYEQYF,TGTGCCAGCAGCCCCCGATCGGGCTACGAGCAGTACTTC
TRBV2,-,-,TRBJ2-5,CASSARETQYF,TGTGCCAGCAGTGCAAGGGAGACCCAGTACTTC
TRBV11-1,-,TRBD1,TRBJ2-5,CASSLRTGEETQYF,TGTGCCAGCAGCTTAAGGACAGGAGAAGAGACCCAGTACTTC
TRBV7-6,-,-,TRBJ1-5,CASSLRFGSNQPQHF,TGTGCCAGCAGCTTGCGATTTGGGAGCAATCAGCCCCAGCATTTT
TRBV27,-,-,TRBJ1-6,CASSILRSYNSPLHF,TGTGCCAGCAGTATCCTACGGAGTTATAATTCACCCCTCCACTTT
TRBV30,-,-,TRBJ1-5,CAWSVSGGTSQHF,TGTGCCTGGAGTGTATCCGGGGGAACGTCCCAGCATTTT
TRBV6-5,-,-,TRBJ2-5,CASSYSGWRETQYF,TGTGCCAGCAGTTACTCTGGGTGGCGCGAGACCCAGTACTTC
TRBV5-1,once,-,TRBJ1-1,CASSLAPQGNTEAFF,TGCGCCAGCAGCTTAGCACCTCAGGGAAACACTGAAGCTTTCTTT
TRBV30,few,TRBD1,TRBJ2-3,CAWSVGTGTDTQYF,TGTGCCTGGAGCGTAGGGACAGGCACAGATACGCAGTATTTT
TRBV28,-,-,TRBJ2-6,CASSGPGWWDSGANVLTF,TGTGCCAGCAGTGGACCGGGATGGTGGGACTCTGGGGCCAACGTCCTGACTTTC
TRBV18,-,TRBD2,TRBJ2-3,CASSRNSGDTDTQYF,TGTGCCAGCTCACGTAATAGCGGGGACACAGATACGCAGTATTTT
TRBV13,-,-,TRBJ2-3,CASSSGIRYTDTQYF,TGTGCCAGCAGCTCCGGGATTAGGTACACAGATACGCAGTATTTT
TRBV10-3,-,-,TRBJ2-7,CAIGSQGRNLWEQYF,TGTGCCATCGGATCACAGGGAAGGAATCTGTGGGAGCAGTACTTC
TRBV6-5,-,-,TRBJ1-2,CASADIYGYTF,TGTGCCAGCGCTGACATCTATGGCTACACCTTC